The clone carrying this TCR beta chain showed up just a few times. Its cognate antigen is unknown. This sample was included in a study of T cells in Graves' hyperthyroidism and ophthalmopathy. Study-level results: A model of 13 V-J features distinguished ophthalmopathy from stable hyperthyroidism.

Trimming removed 1 base from V and 2 bases from J, with 13 bases in between. The CDR3 sequence is 16 residues long. Germline V lookup: CDR1 SEHNR, CDR2 FQNEAQ (reference sequence). Amplified TCR beta CDR3 regions derived from RNA transcripts. TCR CDR3 underwent first-round RT-PCR with the HTBI primer set. TCRdb independently ran MiXCR on the multiplex PCR reads; one entry per CDR3 protein. The table shows over 450,000 distinct CDR3 sequences, with roughly 15% occurring only once. Fresh peripheral blood, approximately 9.7 ml, was the source of the PBMCs. The chain links TRBV7-9 to TRBJ2-3; D call uncertain. The origin of this receptor is a woman between 18 and 29 years old with Graves' ophthalmopathy. Sequencing was carried out using blood. CDR3 sequence: CASSLVGRLDTDTQYF. For the CDR3, the DNA is TGTGCCAGCAGCTTAGTCGGCAGATTAGACACAGATACGCAGTATTTT. Full variable domain (remainder filled in from reference TRBV7-9 and TRBJ2-3): DTGVSQNPRHKITKRGQNVTFRCDPISEHNRLYWYRQTLGQGPEFLTYFQNEAQLEKSRLLSDRFSAERPKGSFSTLEIQRTEQGDSAMYLCASSLVGRLDTDTQYFGPGTRLTVL.